This entry lists 14 T cell receptor beta chains sequenced from one sample in a study of blood T cell repertoires in COVID-19. Profiled with immunoSEQ multiplex PCR; TCRdb holds only in-frame clones, not every one. Of about 400,000 clones listed, 85% to 90% are singletons. The sequenced sample consisted of peripheral blood. All receptors derive from a human donor in a cohort sampled during active COVID-19.

The V and J genes are TRBV18 and TRBJ1-5, with 8 bases fitting TRBD1. In germline, CDR1 is KGHSH, CDR2 LQKENI. With 5 bases clipped from V and 2 bases from J, the junction kept 2 bases outside the gene matches. This CDR3 has 14 residues. The CDR3, as DNA: TGTGCCAGCTCAGCGGACAGGGGCAATCAGCCCCAGCATTTT. This codes for CASSADRGNQPQHF.

The gene calls are TRBV4-1 and TRBJ2-3, with D tentatively TRBD1 (5 bases). The germline gives CDR1 MGHRA, CDR2 YSYEKL. This CDR3 has 13 residues. V dropped 7 bases and J dropped 1 base, with 9 bases sitting between them. CDR3 coding DNA: TGCGCCAGCACAGGGTTGGGCACAGATACGCAGTATTTT. It encodes CASTGLGTDTQYF.

The V and J genes are TRBV6-5 and TRBJ1-1, with D uncertain. The CDR3 length is 14 residues. V was shortened by 8 bases and J by 7 bases, with 20 bases between the two germline ends. From germline, CDR1 is MNHEY and CDR2 SVGAGI. CDR3 amino acids: CASGSQGGISEAFF. The CDR3 nucleotides read TGTGCCAGCGGCTCCCAAGGAGGGATCAGTGAAGCTTTCTTT.

The rearrangement links TRBV6-6 to TRBJ1-2; the D is unclear. CDR1 and CDR2 (germline): MNHNY, SVGAGI (reference sequence). This CDR3 is built from 15 residues. V was clipped by 2 bases and J by 5 bases, with 15 bases between them. This CDR3 reads CASSYPQEISYGYTF. CDR3 DNA sequence: TGTGCCAGCAGTTACCCCCAGGAAATTTCATATGGCTACACCTTC.

The chain joins TRBV19 to TRBJ1-6; D possibly corresponds to TRBD1 (6 bases). The CDR3 is 22 amino acids. V dropped 2 bases and J dropped 6 bases, with 32 bases sitting between them. Germline CDR1 reads LNHDA; CDR2 reads SQIVND (reference sequence). The CDR3 coding sequence is TGTGCCAGTAGTATAAAATATACGTCCTTCCCCACGACAGGCGGGCGTAATTCACCCCTCCACTTT. This sequence encodes CASSIKYTSFPTTGGRNSPLHF.

This clone was recorded a few times. CDR3 sequence reads: CASSSTGVMNTEAFF. CDR3 sequence (DNA): TGTGCCAGTAGTTCGACAGGGGTCATGAACACTGAAGCTTTCTTT. The chain links TRBV19 to TRBJ1-1, with 8 bases aligning to TRBD1. J gave up 0 bases and V 5 bases, and 5 bases lay outside the gene matches. Germline lookup yields CDR1 LNHDA and CDR2 SQIVND (reference sequence). The CDR3 covers 15 residues.

CDR3 amino acids: CAKSQGAGETQYF. DNA for the CDR3: TGTGCCAAGTCCCAGGGGGCAGGGGAGACCCAGTACTTC. The chain recombines TRBV7-8 with TRBJ2-5, with 8 bases lining up with TRBD1. In germline, CDR1 is SGHVS, CDR2 FQNEAQ. After removal of 10 bases from V and 5 bases from J, the junction contained 9 bases not matched to a gene. This CDR3 is built from 13 residues. Based on the CDR3 plus reference TRBV7-8 and TRBJ2-5, the full variable domain is GAGVSQSPRYKVAKRGQDVALRCDPISGHVSLFWYQQALGQGPEFLTYFQNEAQLDKSGLPSDRFFAERPEGSVSTLKIQRTQQEDSAVYLCAKSQGAGETQYFGPGTRLLVL.

The rearrangement links TRBV18 to TRBJ2-3; possibly TRBD1 for D (5 bases). This CDR3 is built from 16 residues. Germline lookup yields CDR1 KGHSH and CDR2 LQKENI. V dropped 4 bases and J dropped 2 bases, with 16 bases sitting between them. The CDR3 nucleotides are TGTGCCAGCTCACAACTCGACAGAAGATCCACAGATACGCAGTATTTT. Translating gives CASSQLDRRSTDTQYF.

J is TRBJ2-7 and V is TRBV10-3, with 11 bases lining up with TRBD2. This CDR3 is 15 amino acids long. V shed 7 bases, J shed 4 bases, and the junction held 9 bases outside the gene matches. CDR1 and CDR2 from the germline V gene are ENHRY and SYGVKD. The CDR3 coding sequence is TGTGCCATCACCCCGACTAGCGGGACTATGTACGAGCAGTACTTC. Its translation is CAITPTSGTMYEQYF.

This chain joins TRBV2 and TRBJ2-3, with TRBD1 matching over 11 bases. The V segment lost 6 bases and the J segment 6 bases; nucleotides outside the gene matches: 5. From germline, CDR1 is SNHLY and CDR2 FYNNEI. The CDR3 totals 14 residues. The CDR3 region is CASSIRDRGDTQYF. The CDR3 region has the DNA TGTGCCAGCAGCATCCGGGACAGGGGGGATACGCAGTATTTT.

V usage is TRBV11-1 and J usage is TRBJ2-3, with 7 positions matching TRBD2. This CDR3 is built from 16 residues. V lost 1 base and J lost 6; bases outside the gene matches: 10. Germline V gene sequence: CDR1 SGHAT, CDR2 FQDESV (reference sequence). The CDR3 protein is CASSLELAGVSDTQYF. The CDR3 DNA reads TGTGCCAGCAGCTTAGAACTGGCGGGAGTATCCGATACGCAGTATTTT.

This chain uses TRBV10-2 with TRBJ2-1; 11 bases line up with TRBD2. The CDR3 is 16 residues long. From germline, CDR1 is WSHSY and CDR2 SAAADI. V was clipped by 3 bases and J by 7 bases; unmatched bases: 8. The CDR3 sequence is CASSDAETSGINEQFF. CDR3 in DNA: TGCGCCAGCAGTGATGCGGAGACTAGCGGGATAAATGAGCAGTTCTTC.

V is TRBV5-1 and J is TRBJ2-7; a weak D match, TRBD1 (6 bases). V was cut by 4 bases and J by 2 bases, with 13 bases left in between. Per germline, CDR1 SGHRS and CDR2 YFSETQ. The CDR3 spans 14 residues. CDR3 sequence: CASSPLQGTYEQYF. The CDR3 DNA follows: TGCGCCAGCAGCCCCCTTCAGGGGACCTACGAGCAGTACTTC.

The chain combines TRBV6-5 with TRBJ2-1; possibly TRBD2 for D (6 bases). The CDR3 is 13 amino acids. Germline V CDR1 and CDR2: MNHEY, SVGAGI. The V gene lost 7 bases and the J gene lost 5 bases, with 12 bases spanning the gap. The CDR3 nucleotides read TGTGCCAGCAAGAAAGCGGGCCACAATGAGCAGTTCTTC. It codes for CASKKAGHNEQFF.